Listed here is a single T cell receptor beta chain. Germline values: CDR1 LGHNA, CDR2 YSLEER. Losses at the gene ends were 3 bases for V and 2 bases for J; bases not matched to a gene: 5. The CDR3 is 15 amino acids. In the original analysis: Using reference gene primer amplification, nucleated cell counts were estimated. Data came from immunoSEQ multiplex PCR; TCRdb stores just in-frame clones and leaves some out. V and J calls and clone size are as listed in that table; D and trimming were resolved from the DNA. The sample consists of over 350,000 clones, more than 75% of them appearing once. This sample is drawn from a study of blood T cell repertoires in COVID-19. About the study: Researchers got acute and convalescent COVID-19 samples from the United States, Italy and Spain.

All enrollees were roughly 18 to 89 years old and from 25 or so US areas. Cohorts were based on clinical histories the participants reported. What was sequenced was PBMCs or T cells enriched from blood (not recorded which). The sequence was collected from a woman between 45 and 60 years old who had recovered from COVID-19. This sequence joins TRBV4-3 and TRBJ1-1; 8 bases line up with TRBD1. The DNA of the CDR3 is TGCGCCAGCAGCCAGGAGACAGGGGTCAACACTGAAGCTTTCTTT. Translated, it gives CASSQETGVNTEAFF.